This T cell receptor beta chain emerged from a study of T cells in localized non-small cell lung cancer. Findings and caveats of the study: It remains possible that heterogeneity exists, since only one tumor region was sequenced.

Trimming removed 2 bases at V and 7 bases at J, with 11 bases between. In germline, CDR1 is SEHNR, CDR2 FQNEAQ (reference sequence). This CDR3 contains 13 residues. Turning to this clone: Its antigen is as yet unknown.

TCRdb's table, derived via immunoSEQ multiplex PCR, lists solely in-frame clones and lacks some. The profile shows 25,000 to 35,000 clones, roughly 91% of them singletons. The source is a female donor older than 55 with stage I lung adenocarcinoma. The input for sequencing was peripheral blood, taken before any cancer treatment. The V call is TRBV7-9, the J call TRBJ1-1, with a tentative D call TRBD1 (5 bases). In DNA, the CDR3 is TGTGCCAGCAGCTTACGGGACCTCGTTGAAGCTTTCTTT. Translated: CASSLRDLVEAFF.